This T cell receptor (beta chain) originates from a study of identical twins. Study-level results: In zero-insertion analyses, partial confounding could arise from invariant MAIT and iNKT cells.

Germline CDR1 and CDR2: SGHVS and FQNEAQ. There are 18 residues in the CDR3. Trimming at V came to 0 bases and at J to 0 bases, leaving 6 bases not matched to a gene. Concerning this clonotype itself: The antigen remains undetermined.

TCRdb ran MiXCR on the 5' RACE reads and lists one entry per CDR3 protein. The table includes about 450,000 distinct CDR3 sequences, about a fifth detected once. Sequencing was performed on naive T cells sorted from blood. The V call is TRBV7-8, the J call TRBJ2-1; the match to TRBD2 covers 9 bases. The clonotype comes from a middle-aged man in good health. The CDR3 region has the DNA TGTGCCAGCAGCTTAGCAAGCCTAGCGGGGAGCTCCTACAATGAGCAGTTCTTC. Translated, it gives CASSLASLAGSSYNEQFF.